A selection of T cell receptor beta chains follows, all from one sample in a study of cytomegalovirus exposure and HLA in healthy donors. The table came from immunoSEQ multiplex PCR; TCRdb's copy has only in-frame clones and leaves some out. The sample lists approximately 200,000 clones, 60% to 85% seen once, with approximately 1.5% in the top ten. Sequenced material: PBMCs. These receptors originate from a girl aged 10 to 17 in good health and CMV-seropositive. The CDR3 runs from the conserved cysteine through the conserved F or W.

CSARGALGYTF TRBV20-1
CASGSGYSTDTQYF TRBV9
CASSIDRGSEAFF TRBV19
CASGLVAAPLHF TRBV12-5
CASSILLPGTQYF TRBV19
CASSLDGSTDTQYF TRBV5-1
CASSQQTGAAYNEQFF TRBV4-3
CASSPPRGGPNIGQYF TRBV4-2
CASSLTGGGEAFF TRBV11-3
CASSPPGGGGAYEQYF TRBV11-2
CASSGTGGQADTQYF TRBV6-5
CASSKSPLAGGPVDNEQFF TRBV7-2
CASSPGRDVNTEAFF TRBV19
CAIGLRQGGTEAFF TRBV10-3
CASSSGTGQPGANVLTF TRBV5-1
CASSPRRTGSVSSYNEQFF TRBV7-2
CASSYLTGVGGELFF TRBV6-6
CASSSTWTADYGYTF TRBV27
CASSGTGFGSYNEQFF TRBV27
CATSSRDRGGEQYF TRBV15
CATSREPSYVNEQFF TRBV15
CAISVGGSSTDTQYF TRBV10-3
CSGGGGSGPYEQYF TRBV29-1
CASSLAPSSGNTIYF TRBV5-8
CSVGRGAGNEQFF TRBV29-1
CASFPILAGNGYEQYF TRBV2
CASSLAGGKADYGYTF TRBV5-1
CASSSTGGLYGYTF TRBV28
CASSRGLGVTEAFF TRBV5-6
CASSHWTIGTDTQYF TRBV6-6
CASSQTAARVLGEQYF TRBV14
CASSLGTGITYEQYF TRBV7-2
CASSRTGRTEAFF TRBV9
CASRVTAFSNQPQHF TRBV19
CASSPRDQETQYF TRBV5-4
CARSLYGLGRFFYEQYF TRBV5-3
CASVRQGVHGYTF TRBV19
CASSATGGGYGYTF TRBV9
CATLTGTGGTEAFF TRBV6-5
CASSQDLGTENEKLFF TRBV4-2
CAWRLPRDSREFF TRBV30
CASSLDGQAMNTGELFF TRBV5-4